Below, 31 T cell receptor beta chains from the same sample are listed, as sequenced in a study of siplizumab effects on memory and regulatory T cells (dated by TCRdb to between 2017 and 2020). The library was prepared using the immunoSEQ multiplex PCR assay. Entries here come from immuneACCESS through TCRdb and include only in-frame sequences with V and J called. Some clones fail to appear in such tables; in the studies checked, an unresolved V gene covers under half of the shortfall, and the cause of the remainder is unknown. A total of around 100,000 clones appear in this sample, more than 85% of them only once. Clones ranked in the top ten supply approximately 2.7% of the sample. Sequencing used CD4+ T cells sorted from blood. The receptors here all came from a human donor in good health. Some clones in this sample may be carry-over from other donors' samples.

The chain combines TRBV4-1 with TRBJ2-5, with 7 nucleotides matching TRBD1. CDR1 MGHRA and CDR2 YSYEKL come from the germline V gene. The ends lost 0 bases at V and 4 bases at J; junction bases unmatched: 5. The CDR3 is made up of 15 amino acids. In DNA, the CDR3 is TGCGCCAGCAGCCAAGATTTAAGGGGGCGAGAGACCCAGTACTTC. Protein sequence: CASSQDLRGRETQYF.

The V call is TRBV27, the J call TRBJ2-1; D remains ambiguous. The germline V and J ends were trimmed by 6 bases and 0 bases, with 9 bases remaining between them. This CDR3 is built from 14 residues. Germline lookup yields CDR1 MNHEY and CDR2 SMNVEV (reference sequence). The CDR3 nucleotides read TGTGCCAGCAGAGCCCGGGTCTCCTACAATGAGCAGTTCTTC. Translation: CASRARVSYNEQFF.

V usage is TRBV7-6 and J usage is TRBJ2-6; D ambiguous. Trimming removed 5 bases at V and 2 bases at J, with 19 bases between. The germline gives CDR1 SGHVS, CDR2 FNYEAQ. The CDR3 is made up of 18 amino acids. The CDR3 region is CASSPRSPDWTGANVLTF. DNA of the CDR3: TGTGCCAGCAGCCCCCGCAGCCCCGACTGGACTGGGGCCAACGTCCTGACTTTC.

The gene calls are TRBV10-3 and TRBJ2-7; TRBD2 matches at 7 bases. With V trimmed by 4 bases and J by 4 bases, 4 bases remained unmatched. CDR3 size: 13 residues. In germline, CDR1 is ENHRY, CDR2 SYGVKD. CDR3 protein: CAISGEGSYEQYF. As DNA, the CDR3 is TGTGCCATCAGTGGGGAGGGTTCTTACGAGCAGTACTTC.

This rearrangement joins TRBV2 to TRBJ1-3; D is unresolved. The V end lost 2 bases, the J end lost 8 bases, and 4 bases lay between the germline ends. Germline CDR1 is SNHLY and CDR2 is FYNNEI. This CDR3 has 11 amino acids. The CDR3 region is CASSETDTIYF. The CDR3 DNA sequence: TGTGCCAGCAGTGAAACCGACACCATATATTTT.

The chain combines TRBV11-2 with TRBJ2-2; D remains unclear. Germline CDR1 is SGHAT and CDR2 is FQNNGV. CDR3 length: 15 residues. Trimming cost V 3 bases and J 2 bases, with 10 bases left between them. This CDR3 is CASSFLLANTGELFF. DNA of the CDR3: TGTGCCAGCAGCTTCCTCCTGGCCAACACCGGGGAGCTGTTTTTT.

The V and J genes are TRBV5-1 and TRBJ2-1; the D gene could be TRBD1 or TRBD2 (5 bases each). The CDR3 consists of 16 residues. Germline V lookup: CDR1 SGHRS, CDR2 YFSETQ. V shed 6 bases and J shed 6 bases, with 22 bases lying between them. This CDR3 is CASTLGKGLATNEQFF. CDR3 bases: TGCGCCAGCACCTTAGGGAAGGGGCTAGCCACCAATGAGCAGTTCTTC.

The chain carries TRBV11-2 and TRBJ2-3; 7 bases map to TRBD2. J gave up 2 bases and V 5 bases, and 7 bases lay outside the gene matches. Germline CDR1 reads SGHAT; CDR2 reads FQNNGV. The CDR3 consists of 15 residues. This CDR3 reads CASSPQAGITDTQYF. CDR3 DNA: TGTGCCAGCAGCCCCCAAGCGGGGATCACAGATACGCAGTATTTT.

CDR3 loop: CASSITGPNTEAFF. Here the CDR3 DNA reads TGTGCCAGCAGTATAACAGGGCCCAACACTGAAGCTTTCTTT. The V and J genes are TRBV2 and TRBJ1-1, with D perhaps matching TRBD1 (6 bases). Trimming cost V 5 bases and J 2 bases, with 12 bases left between them. Germline values: CDR1 SNHLY, CDR2 FYNNEI. The CDR3 covers 14 residues.

CDR3 loop: CASSFYARLAGGPSYEQYF. CDR3 in DNA: TGTGCCAGCAGCTTCTATGCTCGTCTAGCGGGAGGGCCCTCCTACGAGCAGTACTTC. This chain links TRBV7-2 with TRBJ2-7; TRBD2 matches 12 bases. CDR1 is SGHTA, CDR2 FQGNSA, per germline. V trimming: 3 bases; J trimming: 0 bases; junction bases outside the gene matches: 12. The CDR3 contains 19 residues.

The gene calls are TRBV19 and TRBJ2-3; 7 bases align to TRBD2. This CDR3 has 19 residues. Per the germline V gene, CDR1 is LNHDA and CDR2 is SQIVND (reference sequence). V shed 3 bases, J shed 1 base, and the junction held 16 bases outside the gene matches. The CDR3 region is CASSIPRYRLALGTDTQYF. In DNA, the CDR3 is TGTGCCAGTAGTATCCCCCGGTATCGACTAGCTCTGGGCACAGATACGCAGTATTTT.

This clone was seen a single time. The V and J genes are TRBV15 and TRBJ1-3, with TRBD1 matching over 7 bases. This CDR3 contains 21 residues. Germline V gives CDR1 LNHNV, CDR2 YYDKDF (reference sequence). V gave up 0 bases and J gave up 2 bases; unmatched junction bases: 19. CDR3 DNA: TGTGCCACCAGCAGAGATCTAAAGGGGGCCCTCCTTCGCAGTACTGGAAACACCATATATTTT. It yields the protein CATSRDLKGALLRSTGNTIYF.

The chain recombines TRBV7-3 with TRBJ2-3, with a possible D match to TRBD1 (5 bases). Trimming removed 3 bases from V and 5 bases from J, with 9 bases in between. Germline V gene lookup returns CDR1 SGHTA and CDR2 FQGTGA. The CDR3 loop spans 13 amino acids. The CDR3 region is CASSLGQRDTQYF. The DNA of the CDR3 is TGTGCCAGCAGCTTGGGGCAGAGAGATACGCAGTATTTT. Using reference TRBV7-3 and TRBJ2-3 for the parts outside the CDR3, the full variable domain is GAGVSQTPSNKVTEKGKYVELRCDPISGHTALYWYRQSLGQGPEFLIYFQGTGAADDSGLPNDRFFAVRPEGSVSTLKIQRTERGDSAVYLCASSLGQRDTQYFGPGTRLTVL.

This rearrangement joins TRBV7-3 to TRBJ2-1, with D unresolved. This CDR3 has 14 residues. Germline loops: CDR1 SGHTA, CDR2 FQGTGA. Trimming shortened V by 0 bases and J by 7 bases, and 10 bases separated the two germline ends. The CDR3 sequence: CASSLTSERNEQFF. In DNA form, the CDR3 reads TGTGCCAGCAGCTTAACGTCAGAGAGAAATGAGCAGTTCTTC. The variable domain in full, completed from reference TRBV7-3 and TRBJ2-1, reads GAGVSQTPSNKVTEKGKYVELRCDPISGHTALYWYRQSLGQGPEFLIYFQGTGAADDSGLPNDRFFAVRPEGSVSTLKIQRTERGDSAVYLCASSLTSERNEQFFGPGTRLTVL.

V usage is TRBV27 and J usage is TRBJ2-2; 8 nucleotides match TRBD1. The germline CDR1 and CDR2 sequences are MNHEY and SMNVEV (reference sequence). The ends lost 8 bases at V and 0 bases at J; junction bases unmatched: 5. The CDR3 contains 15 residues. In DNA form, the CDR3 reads TGTGCCAGCGGAGAGGACAGGGCGAACACCGGGGAGCTGTTTTTT. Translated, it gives CASGEDRANTGELFF.

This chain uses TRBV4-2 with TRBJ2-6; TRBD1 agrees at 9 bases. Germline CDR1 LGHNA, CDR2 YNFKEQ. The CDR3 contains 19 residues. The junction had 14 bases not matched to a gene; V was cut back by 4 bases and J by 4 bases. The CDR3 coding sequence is TGTGCCAGCAGCCCTTTCGGACAGGGGCCACCTGGGGGGGCCAACGTCCTGACTTTC. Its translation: CASSPFGQGPPGGANVLTF.

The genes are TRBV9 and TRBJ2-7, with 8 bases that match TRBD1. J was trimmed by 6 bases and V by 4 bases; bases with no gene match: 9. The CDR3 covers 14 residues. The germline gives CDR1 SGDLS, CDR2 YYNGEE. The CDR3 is CASSPRTGRSEQYF. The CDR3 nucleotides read TGTGCCAGCAGCCCCCGGACAGGGCGAAGCGAGCAGTACTTC.

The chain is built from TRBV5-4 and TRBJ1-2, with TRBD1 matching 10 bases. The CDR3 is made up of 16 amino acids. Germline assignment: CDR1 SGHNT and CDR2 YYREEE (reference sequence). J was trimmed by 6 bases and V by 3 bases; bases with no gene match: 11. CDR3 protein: CASSSSQTGGLNGYTF. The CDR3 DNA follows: TGTGCCAGCAGCTCCTCCCAGACAGGGGGCTTAAATGGCTACACCTTC.

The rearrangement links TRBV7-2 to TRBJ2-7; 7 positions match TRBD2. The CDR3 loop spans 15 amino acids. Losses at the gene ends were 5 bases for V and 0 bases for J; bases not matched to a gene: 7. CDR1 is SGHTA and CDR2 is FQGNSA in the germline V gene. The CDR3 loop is CASSVVAGSSYEQYF. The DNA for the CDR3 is TGTGCCAGCAGCGTAGTAGCGGGTAGCTCCTACGAGCAGTACTTC.

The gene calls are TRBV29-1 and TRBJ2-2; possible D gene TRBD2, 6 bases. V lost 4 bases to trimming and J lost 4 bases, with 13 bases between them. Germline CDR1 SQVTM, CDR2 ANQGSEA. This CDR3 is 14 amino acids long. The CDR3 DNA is TGCAGCGTTGCTGGAGTGCGGGGCACCGGGGAGCTGTTTTTT. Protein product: CSVAGVRGTGELFF.

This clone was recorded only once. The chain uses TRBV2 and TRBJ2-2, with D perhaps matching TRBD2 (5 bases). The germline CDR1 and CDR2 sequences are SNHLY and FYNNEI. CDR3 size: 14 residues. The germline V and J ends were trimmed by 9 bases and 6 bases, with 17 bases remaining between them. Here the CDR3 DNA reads TGTGCCAGTGATACTAGTCGCGGCGCCGGGGAGCTGTTTTTT. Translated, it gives CASDTSRGAGELFF.

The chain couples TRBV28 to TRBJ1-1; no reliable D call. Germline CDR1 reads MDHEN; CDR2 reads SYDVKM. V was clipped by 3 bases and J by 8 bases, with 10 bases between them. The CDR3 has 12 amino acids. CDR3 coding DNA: TGTGCCAGCAGTTTGAGTGCCTTCGAAGCTTTCTTT. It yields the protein CASSLSAFEAFF.

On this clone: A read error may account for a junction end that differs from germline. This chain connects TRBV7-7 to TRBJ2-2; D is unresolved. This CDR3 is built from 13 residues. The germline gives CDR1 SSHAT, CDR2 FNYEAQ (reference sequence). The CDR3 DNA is TGTGCTAGCAGCCCCGCGAACACCGGGGAGCTGTTTTTT. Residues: CASSPANTGELFF.

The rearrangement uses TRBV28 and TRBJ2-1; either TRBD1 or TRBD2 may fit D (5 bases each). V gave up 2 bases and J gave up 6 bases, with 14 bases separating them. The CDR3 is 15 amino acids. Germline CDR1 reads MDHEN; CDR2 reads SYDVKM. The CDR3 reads CASSLGGRVGNEQFF. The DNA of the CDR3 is TGTGCCAGCAGTTTAGGAGGCAGGGTGGGCAATGAGCAGTTCTTC. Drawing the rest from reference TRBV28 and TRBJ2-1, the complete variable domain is DVKVTQSSRYLVKRTGEKVFLECVQDMDHENMFWYRQDPGLGLRLIYFSYDVKMKEKGDIPEGYSVSREKKERFSLILESASTNQTSMYLCASSLGGRVGNEQFFGPGTRLTVL.

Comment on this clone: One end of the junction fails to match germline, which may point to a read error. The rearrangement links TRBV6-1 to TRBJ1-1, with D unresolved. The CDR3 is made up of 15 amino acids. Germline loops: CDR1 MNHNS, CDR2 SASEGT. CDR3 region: CASSEEWAGNAEAFF. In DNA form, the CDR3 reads TGTGCCAGCAGTGAAGAGTGGGCGGGGAACGCTGAAGCTTTCTTT.

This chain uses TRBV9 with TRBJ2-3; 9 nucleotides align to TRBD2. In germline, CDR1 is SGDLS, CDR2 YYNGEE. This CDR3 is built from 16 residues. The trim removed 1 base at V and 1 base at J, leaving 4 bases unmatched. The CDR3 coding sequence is TGTGCCAGCAGCGTAATAGCGGGAGCGGGCACAGATACGCAGTATTTT. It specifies CASSVIAGAGTDTQYF.

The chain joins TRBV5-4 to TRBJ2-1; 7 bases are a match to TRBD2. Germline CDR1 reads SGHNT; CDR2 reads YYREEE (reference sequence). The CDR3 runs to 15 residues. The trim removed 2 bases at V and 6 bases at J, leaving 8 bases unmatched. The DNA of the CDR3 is TGTGCCAGCAGCTTCATTAGCGGGCCTTCCAATGAGCAGTTCTTC. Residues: CASSFISGPSNEQFF.

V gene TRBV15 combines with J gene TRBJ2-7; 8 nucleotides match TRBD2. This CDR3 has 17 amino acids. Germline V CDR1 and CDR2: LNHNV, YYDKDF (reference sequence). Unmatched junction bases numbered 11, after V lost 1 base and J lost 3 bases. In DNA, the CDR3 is TGTGCCACCAGCAGAGCTAGAGCGGGAGTTGTCAGCTACGAGCAGTACTTC. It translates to CATSRARAGVVSYEQYF.

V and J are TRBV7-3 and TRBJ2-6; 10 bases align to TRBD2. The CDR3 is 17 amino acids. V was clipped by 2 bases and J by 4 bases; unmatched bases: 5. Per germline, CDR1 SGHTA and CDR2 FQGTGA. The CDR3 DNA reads TGTGCCAGCAGCTTACTAGCGGGAGCTACGGGGGCCAACGTCCTGACTTTC. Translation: CASSLLAGATGANVLTF.

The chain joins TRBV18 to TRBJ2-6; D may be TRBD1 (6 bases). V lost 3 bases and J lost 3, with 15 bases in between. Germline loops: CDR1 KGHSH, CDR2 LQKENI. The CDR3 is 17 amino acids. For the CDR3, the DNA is TGTGCCAGCTCACCGGTGGGGGCAGGACTTGGGGCCAACGTCCTGACTTTC. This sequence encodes CASSPVGAGLGANVLTF.

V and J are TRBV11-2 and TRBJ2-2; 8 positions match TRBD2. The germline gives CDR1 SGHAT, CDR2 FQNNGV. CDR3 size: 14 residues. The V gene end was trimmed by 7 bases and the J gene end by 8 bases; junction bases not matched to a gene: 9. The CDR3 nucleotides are TGTGCCAGCAACTTGTTTGCGGGAGGAGGGGAGCTGTTTTTT. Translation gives CASNLFAGGGELFF.